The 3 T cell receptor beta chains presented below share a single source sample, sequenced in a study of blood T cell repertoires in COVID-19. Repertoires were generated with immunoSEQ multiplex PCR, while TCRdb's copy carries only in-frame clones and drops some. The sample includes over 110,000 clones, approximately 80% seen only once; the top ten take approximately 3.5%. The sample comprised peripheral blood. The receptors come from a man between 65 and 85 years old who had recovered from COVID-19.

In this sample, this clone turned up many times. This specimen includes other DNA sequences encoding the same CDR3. CDR3 sequence: CASSSFSSYEQYF. As DNA, the CDR3 is TGTGCCAGCAGTTCCTTCAGCTCCTACGAGCAGTACTTC. The gene calls are TRBV12-3 or TRBV12-4 and TRBJ2-7; no definite D call. The ends were cut back, 4 bases at V and 0 bases at J, with 7 bases in the middle. This CDR3 region has 13 residues.

CDR3 sequence reads: CASSPPNGRGNEQFF. The CDR3 nucleotides are TGTGCCAGCTCACCACCTAACGGAAGAGGGAATGAGCAGTTCTTC. V is TRBV18 and J is TRBJ2-1, with D possibly being TRBD2 (5 bases). CDR1 and CDR2 (germline): KGHSH, LQKENI. The CDR3 contains 15 residues. V was trimmed by 0 bases and J by 7 bases, leaving 13 bases between them. Drawing the rest from reference TRBV18 and TRBJ2-1, the complete variable domain is NAGVMQNPRHLVRRRGQEARLRCSPMKGHSHVYWYRQLPEEGLKFMVYLQKENIIDESGMPKERFSAEFPKEGPSILRIQQVVRGDSAAYFCASSPPNGRGNEQFFGPGTRLTVL.

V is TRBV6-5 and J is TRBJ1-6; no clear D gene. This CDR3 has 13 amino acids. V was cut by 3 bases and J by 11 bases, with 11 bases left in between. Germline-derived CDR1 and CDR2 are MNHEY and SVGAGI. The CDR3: CASSYLSGTPLHF. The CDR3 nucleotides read TGTGCCAGCAGTTATCTTTCCGGGACACCCCTCCACTTT.